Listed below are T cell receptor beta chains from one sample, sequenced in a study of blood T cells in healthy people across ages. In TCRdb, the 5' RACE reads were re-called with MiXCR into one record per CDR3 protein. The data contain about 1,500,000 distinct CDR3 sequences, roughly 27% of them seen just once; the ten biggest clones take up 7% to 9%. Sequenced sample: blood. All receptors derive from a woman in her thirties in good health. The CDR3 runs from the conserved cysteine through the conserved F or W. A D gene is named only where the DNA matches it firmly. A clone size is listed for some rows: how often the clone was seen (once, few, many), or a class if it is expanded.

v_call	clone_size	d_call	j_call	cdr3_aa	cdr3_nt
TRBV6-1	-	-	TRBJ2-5	CASSEDSGWTQYF	TGTGCCAGCAGTGAAGACTCTGGTTGGACCCAGTACTTC
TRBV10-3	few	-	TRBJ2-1	CAISGDQDEQFF	TGTGCCATCAGTGGAGACCAGGATGAGCAGTTCTTC
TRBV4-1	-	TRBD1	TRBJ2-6	CASSHSGTGLSGANVLTF	TGCGCCAGCAGCCACTCCGGGACAGGGCTATCGGGGGCCAACGTCCTGACTTTC
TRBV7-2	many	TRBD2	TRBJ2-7	CASSSERGRSYEQYF	TGTGCCAGCAGCTCCGAGCGGGGGCGTTCCTACGAGCAGTACTTC
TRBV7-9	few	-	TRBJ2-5	CASSSGSPGQETQYF	TGTGCCAGCAGCTCGGGCTCTCCGGGACAAGAGACCCAGTACTTC
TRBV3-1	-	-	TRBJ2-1	CASSPGPQFGQFF	TGTGCCAGCAGCCCGGGACCACAATTCGGGCAGTTCTTC
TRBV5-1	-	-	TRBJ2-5	CASSLDPGPLGYF	TGCGCCAGCAGCTTGGACCCGGGACCCCTGGGGTACTTC
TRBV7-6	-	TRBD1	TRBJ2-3	CASSLEGDRATDTQYF	TGTGCCAGCAGCTTAGAGGGTGACAGGGCCACAGATACGCAGTATTTT
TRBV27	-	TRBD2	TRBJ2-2	CDSSQGGFLAGTGELFF	TGTGACAGCAGCCAAGGAGGCTTTCTAGCGGGGACCGGGGAGCTGTTTTTT
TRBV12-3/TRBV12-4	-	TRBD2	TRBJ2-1	CASTMGHTSGGADEQFF	TGTGCCAGCACCATGGGTCACACTAGCGGGGGGGCAGATGAGCAGTTCTTC
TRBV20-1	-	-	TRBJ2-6	CSARALVSSGANVLTF	TGCAGTGCTAGGGCACTTGTGAGCTCTGGGGCCAACGTCCTGACTTTC
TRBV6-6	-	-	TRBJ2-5	CASSYSIQTQYF	TGTGCCAGCAGTTACTCGATACAGACCCAGTACTTC
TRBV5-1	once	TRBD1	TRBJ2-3	CASSLSGTVPDTQYF	TGCGCCAGCAGCTTATCCGGGACAGTCCCAGATACGCAGTATTTT
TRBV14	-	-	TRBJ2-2	CASSQKRGPVSGELFF	TGTGCCAGCAGCCAGAAACGGGGGCCAGTGAGCGGGGAGCTGTTTTTT
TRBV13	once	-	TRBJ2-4	CANSLFGELAKNIQYF	TGTGCCAACAGCTTATTTGGCGAACTAGCCAAAAACATTCAGTACTTC
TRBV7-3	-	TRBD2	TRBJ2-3	CASSPSTGRADTQYF	TGTGCCAGCAGCCCAAGTACCGGGAGGGCAGATACGCAGTATTTT
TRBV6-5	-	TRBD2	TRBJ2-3	CASSYSTAGSGSGVSTDTQYF	TGTGCCAGCAGTTACTCGACAGCAGGTAGTGGTAGCGGGGTCAGCACAGATACGCAGTATTTT
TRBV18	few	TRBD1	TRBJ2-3	CASSPLQGAGDTQYF	TGTGCCAGCTCACCTTTGCAGGGGGCCGGGGATACGCAGTATTTT
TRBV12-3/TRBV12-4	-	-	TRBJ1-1	CASGASGDGAFEAFF	TGTGCCAGCGGGGCTTCAGGGGATGGGGCATTTGAAGCTTTCTTT
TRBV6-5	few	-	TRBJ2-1	CASSPTGFSYNEQFF	TGTGCCAGCAGCCCCACAGGGTTCTCCTACAATGAGCAGTTCTTC
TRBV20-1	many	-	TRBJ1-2	CSAPSRGYYGYTF	TGCAGTGCCCCCAGCAGGGGCTACTATGGCTACACCTTC
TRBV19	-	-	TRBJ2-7	CASSPRKFSIDYEQYF	TGTGCCAGTAGTCCCCGCAAGTTTTCTATTGACTACGAGCAGTACTTC
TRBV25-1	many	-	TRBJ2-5	CASSGWGVRTTETQYF	TGTGCCAGCAGTGGGTGGGGAGTTAGGACCACGGAGACCCAGTACTTC
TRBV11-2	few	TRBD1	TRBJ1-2	CASRGLRDRDYGYTF	TGTGCCAGCAGGGGCCTCCGGGACAGGGACTATGGCTACACCTTC
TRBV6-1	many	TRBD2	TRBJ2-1	CASSEGLAGADEQFF	TGTGCCAGCAGTGAAGGACTAGCGGGAGCCGATGAGCAGTTCTTC
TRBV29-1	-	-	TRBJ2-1	CSVGSLGSYNEQFF	TGCAGCGTGGGATCATTGGGCTCCTACAATGAGCAGTTCTTC
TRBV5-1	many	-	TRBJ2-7	CASSPYGTNSYEQYF	TGCGCCAGCAGCCCATACGGCACTAACTCCTACGAGCAGTACTTC
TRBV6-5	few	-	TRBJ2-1	CASRAGTYLSYNEQFF	TGTGCCAGCAGGGCGGGGACGTATCTATCCTACAATGAGCAGTTCTTC
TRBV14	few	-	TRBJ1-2	CASSQVVNWGAGYTF	TGTGCCAGCAGCCAGGTCGTGAATTGGGGAGCTGGCTACACCTTC
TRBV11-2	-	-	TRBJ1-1	CASSSWDHSPEAFF	TGTGCCAGCAGCTCGTGGGACCATTCACCGGAAGCTTTCTTT